The clone carrying this T cell receptor beta chain has a handful of counts. Antigen: not known. The record originates from a study of blood T cells in healthy people across ages. Study overall: There was about one barcoded beta molecule captured by template switching per two T cells. Notes on the study in general: Unsorted PBMC material precluded a definitive naive versus antigen-experienced comparison.

Each sample used at least 6 million PBMCs. Primers used in a second PCR of roughly 6 to 11 cycles were a sample-barcoded 5' primer and a J-beta primer mix. TCRdb independently ran MiXCR on the 5' RACE reads; one entry per CDR3 protein. Of 1,300,000 or so distinct CDR3 sequences in the sample, approximately 59% were seen once. Trimming removed 0 bases from V and 2 bases from J, with 14 bases in between. The CDR3 extends over 16 amino acids. The germline gives CDR1 DFQATT, CDR2 SNEGSKA (reference sequence). V usage is TRBV20-1 and J usage is TRBJ2-1, with D possibly matching TRBD2 (6 bases). The sequencing sample was made of blood. This clonotype originated in a man in his late teens or twenties in good health. The CDR3 reads CSARDLARGTYNEQFF. The CDR3 DNA follows: TGCAGTGCTAGAGATCTAGCGCGAGGGACCTACAATGAGCAGTTCTTC.